This is a list of T cell receptor beta chains from one sample in a study of cytomegalovirus exposure and HLA in healthy donors. Libraries were prepared by immunoSEQ multiplex PCR; TCRdb keeps only in-frame clonotypes and omits some of them. Listed are over 100,000 clones; less than 4.5% falls within the top ten. Material for sequencing was PBMCs. The receptors originated from a man aged 25 to 40 in good health and CMV-seronegative. CDR3s include the opening cysteine and the closing phenylalanine or tryptophan. A D gene is named only where the DNA matches it firmly.

CASSLDTTGGFGELFF TGCGCCAGCAGCTTAGATACCACAGGGGGCTTCGGGGAGCTGTTTTTT TRBV5-1 TRBD1 TRBJ2-2
CASSLRGLGTDTQYF TGTGCCAGCAGCTTAAGGGGATTGGGCACAGATACGCAGTATTTT TRBV7-2 - TRBJ2-3
CASSPKPLRQVWGNQPQHF TGTGCCAGCAGCCCGAAACCCCTACGACAGGTGTGGGGCAATCAGCCCCAGCATTTT TRBV7-2 - TRBJ1-5
CATSRVGGTGVEQYF TGTGCCACCAGCAGAGTAGGAGGTACAGGGGTGGAGCAGTACTTC TRBV15 TRBD1 TRBJ2-7
CASSLPGQVYAEAFF TGTGCCAGCAGCCTTCCTGGACAGGTCTATGCTGAAGCTTTCTTT TRBV5-6 TRBD1 TRBJ1-1
CATSAVAVTYEQYF TGTGCCACCTCGGCGGTAGCGGTTACCTACGAGCAGTACTTC TRBV19 - TRBJ2-7
CASSQHLSGTGELFF TGCGCCAGCAGCCAGCACCTCTCGGGCACCGGGGAGCTGTTTTTT TRBV4-3 - TRBJ2-2
CASSAGTGSIEQYF TGTGCCAGTAGTGCCGGGACAGGGTCGATCGAGCAGTACTTC TRBV19 TRBD1 TRBJ2-7
CASSITTGSYEQYF TGTGCCAGTAGTATTACGACGGGGTCCTACGAGCAGTACTTC TRBV19 - TRBJ2-7
CASSLGGGLNNEQFF TGTGCCAGCAGCCTGGGGGGGGGCTTGAACAATGAGCAGTTCTTC TRBV14 - TRBJ2-1
CASRSRAGGWIHEQFF TGTGCCAGCAGGTCCAGGGCGGGGGGCTGGATCCATGAGCAGTTCTTC TRBV28 TRBD2 TRBJ2-1
CASSLSGLSTDTQYF TGTGCCAGCAGCTTAAGCGGCCTAAGCACAGATACGCAGTATTTT TRBV11-2 - TRBJ2-3
CASSYRVGFTEAFF TGTGCCAGCAGCTACAGGGTGGGATTTACTGAAGCTTTCTTT TRBV7-2 - TRBJ1-1
CASSLAGQGPSIGYTF TGTGCCAGCAGCTTGGCGGGACAGGGCCCCTCGATAGGCTACACCTTC TRBV5-6 TRBD1 TRBJ1-2
CASSIDLRQGDYGYTF TGTGCCAGTAGTATAGATCTTCGGCAGGGGGACTATGGCTACACCTTC TRBV19 TRBD1 TRBJ1-2
CASSLAPGNEKLFF TGTGCCAGCAGCTTAGCGCCAGGGAATGAAAAACTGTTTTTT TRBV7-9 - TRBJ1-4
CASSLIALDTQYF TGCGCCAGCAGCTTGATCGCGTTGGATACGCAGTATTTT TRBV5-1 - TRBJ2-3
CASSSYITSGDEQYF TGTGCCAGCAGCTCCTATATAACTAGCGGGGACGAGCAGTACTTC TRBV5-4 TRBD2 TRBJ2-7
CASSLRSISYEQYF TGTGCCAGCAGTCTCCGGTCAATCTCCTACGAGCAGTACTTC TRBV27 - TRBJ2-7
CAISVRGRGTDTQYF TGTGCCATCAGTGTGAGGGGGAGAGGCACAGATACGCAGTATTTT TRBV10-3 - TRBJ2-3
CASSYSTSKFF TGTGCCAGCAGCTATTCGACTAGCAAGTTCTTC TRBV5-6 TRBD2 TRBJ2-1
CASSSDRGGYGYTF TGTGCCAGCAGCTCGGACAGGGGAGGCTATGGCTACACCTTC TRBV5-6 TRBD1 TRBJ1-2
CASSTQGQGRYGYTF TGTGCCAGTAGTACCCAAGGACAGGGACGCTATGGCTACACCTTC TRBV19 TRBD1 TRBJ1-2